A selection of T cell receptor beta chains follows, all from one sample in a study of blood T cell repertoires in COVID-19. Clones were sequenced by immunoSEQ multiplex PCR, and TCRdb holds only the in-frame ones, with some missing. The sample consists of some 160,000 clones, around nine tenths of them appearing once. The sample taken for sequencing was peripheral blood. These receptors were taken from a woman at least 80 years old with COVID-19, enrolled during active disease. CDR3s include the opening cysteine and the closing phenylalanine or tryptophan. The D gene is left open where the match is weak. Rows may omit the clone size; those that give it use once, few, many or a size class.

clone_size d_call j_call v_call cdr3_nt cdr3_aa
NA TRBD1 TRBJ1-5 TRBV2 TGTGCCAGCAACATAGGACAGGCCGATCAGCCCCAGCATTTT CASNIGQADQPQHF
NA TRBD1 TRBJ1-1 TRBV3-1/TRBV3-2 TGTGCCAGCAGCCCCCGGGACAGGGGCTCTGAAGCTTTCTTT CASSPRDRGSEAFF
NA TRBD2 TRBJ2-2 TRBV15 TGTGCCACCAGCGTCCGACTAGCAGACACCGGGGAGCTGTTTTTT CATSVRLADTGELFF
NA TRBD2 TRBJ2-2 TRBV5-5 TGTGCCAGCAGCTTGGTCCTAGCGGGAGGGAGCGGGGAGCTGTTTTTT CASSLVLAGGSGELFF
NA NA TRBJ1-2 TRBV19 TGTGCCAGTAGTAACTATTATGGCTACACCTTC CASSNYYGYTF
NA NA TRBJ1-5 TRBV27 TGTGCCAGCGCCGGACTTAGCAATCAGCCCCAGCATTTT CASAGLSNQPQHF
few TRBD1 TRBJ2-2 TRBV28 TGTGCCAGCACCCCACAGGGGGCTGCCGGGGAGCTGTTTTTT CASTPQGAAGELFF
NA TRBD1 TRBJ1-1 TRBV4-3 TGCGCCAGCAGCCACGGCGGACAGGGGGCGAACGATGAAGCTTTCTTT CASSHGGQGANDEAFF
NA TRBD2 TRBJ2-1 TRBV5-1 TGCGCCAGCAGCCTTAGCGGGAACAGGAATGAGCAGTTCTTC CASSLSGNRNEQFF
NA TRBD1 TRBJ1-1 TRBV3-1/TRBV3-2 TGTGCCAGCAGCCACCTAGACAGGGGAGTTGAAGCTTTCTTT CASSHLDRGVEAFF
NA NA TRBJ1-6 TRBV19 TGTGCCAGTAGTATAAAACAGGGATCGCACTCACCCCTCCACTTT CASSIKQGSHSPLHF
NA TRBD1 TRBJ2-2 TRBV6-6 TGTGCCAGCAGTTACACAGGGGGCAACACCGGGGAGCTGTTTTTT CASSYTGGNTGELFF
NA NA TRBJ1-2 TRBV6-6 TGTGCCAGCACTGGGCTTAATGGCTACACCTTC CASTGLNGYTF
NA TRBD2 TRBJ2-2 TRBV3-1/TRBV3-2 TGTGCCAGCAGCCAGCCTAGCGGGAGGGACGCCGGGGAGCTGTTTTTT CASSQPSGRDAGELFF
NA TRBD1 TRBJ2-7 TRBV6-5 TGTGCCAGCAGCCGGGACAGGGTATTCGAGCAGTACTTC CASSRDRVFEQYF
once TRBD1 TRBJ2-2 TRBV3-1/TRBV3-2 TGTGCCAGCAGCCAAGAGGCGAGACAGGGCGGCACCGGGGAGCTGTTTTTT CASSQEARQGGTGELFF
NA TRBD2 TRBJ2-3 TRBV29-1 TGCAGCGTTGGGGTAGCGGGAGGTTCGACAGATACGCAGTATTTT CSVGVAGGSTDTQYF
NA NA TRBJ1-4 TRBV7-9 TGTGCCAGCAGCCCGGGGGGTAATGAAAAACTGTTTTTT CASSPGGNEKLFF
few TRBD1 TRBJ2-2 TRBV2 TGTGCCAGCAATGGACAGGGGGGGAACACCGGGGAGCTGTTTTTT CASNGQGGNTGELFF
NA TRBD1 TRBJ2-2 TRBV6-5 TGTGCCAGCATACCGAGGGACAGGGGGACCGGGGAGCTGTTTTTT CASIPRDRGTGELFF
NA NA TRBJ1-5 TRBV5-6 TGTGCCAGCAGCCCTTCTACTCAGCGGGGCAATCAGCCCCAGCATTTT CASSPSTQRGNQPQHF
NA NA TRBJ1-6 TRBV3-1/TRBV3-2 TGTGCCAGCAGCCAATCCGGGGGACCCCTCCACTTT CASSQSGGPLHF
NA TRBD1 TRBJ1-4 TRBV6-5 TGTGCCGCCGGGGACAGGGTGTTTAGTCTGTTTTTT CAAGDRVFSLFF
NA NA TRBJ1-3 TRBV2 TGTGCCAGCAGTGAGGCAAGGGGAGGGGCGGACACCATATATTTT CASSEARGGADTIYF
NA NA TRBJ2-7 TRBV9 TGTGCCAGCAGCCCCCAGGGGAACTACGAGCAGTACTTC CASSPQGNYEQYF
NA NA TRBJ1-2 TRBV29-1 TGCAGCGTTGTAACGGGAAACTATGGCTACACCTTC CSVVTGNYGYTF
NA NA TRBJ2-3 TRBV5-1 TGCGCCAGCAGCGATGACAGGGGAGGGGATACGCAGTATTTT CASSDDRGGDTQYF
few NA TRBJ2-7 TRBV7-9 TGTGCCAGCAGCACATGGTCCAGCGGGCAGTACGAGCAGTACTTC CASSTWSSGQYEQYF
NA TRBD2 TRBJ2-7 TRBV6-6 TGTGCCAGCAGTCCCCGACCACTAGCGGGAGGGTCGTGGGAGCAGTACTTC CASSPRPLAGGSWEQYF
NA TRBD1 TRBJ2-7 TRBV7-2 TGTGCCAGCAGCCGGACAGGGGGCGAGCAGTACTTC CASSRTGGEQYF
NA TRBD1 TRBJ1-4 TRBV9 TGTGCCAGCAGCGTAGGCCAGACAGGGGGTGAAAAACTGTTTTTT CASSVGQTGGEKLFF
NA TRBD1 TRBJ2-7 TRBV14 TGTGCCAGCAGCCGAACGCAGGGGGCCCGTTCGACCTACGAGCAGTACTTC CASSRTQGARSTYEQYF
NA NA TRBJ2-7 TRBV7-9 TGTGCCAGCAGCTTAGGACTAGGTCCCGAGCAGTACTTC CASSLGLGPEQYF
NA NA TRBJ1-4 TRBV5-5 TGTGCCAGCCACCGGGACATAACTGAAAAACTGTTTTTT CASHRDITEKLFF
NA TRBD1 TRBJ2-5 TRBV7-9 TGTGCCAGCAGCTTATCGACAGGGATGTCGGAGACCCAGTACTTC CASSLSTGMSETQYF
NA TRBD1 TRBJ2-7 TRBV6-5 TGTGCCACAACAGGGGAAACCTCCTACGAGCAGTACTTC CATTGETSYEQYF
NA NA TRBJ2-7 TRBV28 TGTGCCAGCAGTTCCCCCGGGAGCTCTTCCTACGAGCAGTACTTC CASSSPGSSSYEQYF
NA TRBD2 TRBJ2-1 TRBV3-1/TRBV3-2 TGTGCCAGCAGCTCACTAGCGGGATGGAATGAGCAGTTCTTC CASSSLAGWNEQFF
NA TRBD2 TRBJ2-1 TRBV7-2 TGTGCCAGCAGCGGACTAGTAGGGAATGAGCAGTTCTTC CASSGLVGNEQFF
NA TRBD2 TRBJ2-3 TRBV9 TGTGCCAGCAGCGTTGGTTCTAGCGGGGTCACAGATACGCAGTATTTT CASSVGSSGVTDTQYF
NA TRBD2 TRBJ2-7 TRBV5-5 TGTGCCAGCAGCCCCTTGGGACTAGCGGGAAGCGACGAGCAGTACTTC CASSPLGLAGSDEQYF
NA NA TRBJ1-5 TRBV21-1 TGTGCCAGCAGCCACGGGCAGGACACCGATCAGCCCCAGCATTTT CASSHGQDTDQPQHF
NA NA TRBJ2-1 TRBV14 TGTGCCAGCAGCCCGCGGGACGGGCGACTCCACAATGAGCAGTTCTTC CASSPRDGRLHNEQFF
NA TRBD2 TRBJ2-7 TRBV18 TGTGCCAGCTCGTCGGGGGCTAGCGGGAGGTTAGATGAGCAGTACTTC CASSSGASGRLDEQYF
NA NA TRBJ1-4 TRBV4-2 TGTGCCAGCAGCCGCCCGGGGGTGGGCGCACCTAATGAAAAACTGTTTTTT CASSRPGVGAPNEKLFF
NA NA TRBJ2-7 TRBV6-5 TGTGCCAGCAGGCTCACAGGTTCCTCCTACGAGCAGTACTTC CASRLTGSSYEQYF
NA TRBD2 TRBJ2-2 TRBV18 TGTGCCAGCACTGATACTAGCGGGAGTGTCGGGGAGCTGTTTTTT CASTDTSGSVGELFF
NA TRBD1 TRBJ1-5 TRBV29-1 TGCAGCGTTGGGACAGGGGGAGGGAGCAATCAGCCCCAGCATTTT CSVGTGGGSNQPQHF